This TCR beta chain was sequenced during a study of T cell changes during pregnancy in multiple sclerosis (dated by TCRdb to about 2019). As for the study more broadly: The study looked at changes in the T cell repertoire across pregnancy in women with multiple sclerosis.

The library was made by the immunoSEQ multiplex PCR assay. TCRdb stores this immuneACCESS table with in-frame sequences only. Part of the clones is absent; in the studies checked, under half of the shortfall reflects unresolved V genes, and no reason is known for the rest. In this sample the table shows fewer than 85,000 clones, 93% of which occur a single time. Of the sample, 2.5% falls within the top ten clones. To note about this clone: Its antigen is still unknown. No base quality values were provided; no much bigger clone lies one nucleotide off.

From its cysteine to its phenylalanine, the CDR3 spans 14 amino acids. The CDR3 DNA has 42 bases and is translated from base 1. Trimming removed 2 bases from V and 4 bases from J, leaving 12 bases between the germline ends. The germline V gene encodes CDR1 SGHRS and CDR2 YFSETQ. This clonotype was obtained from a female donor with multiple sclerosis, enrolled in a pregnancy study. The sequence links TRBV5-1 to TRBJ1-1; TRBD1 is possibly the D segment (6 matching bases). Sequenced here: peripheral blood, sampled in the second trimester of pregnancy. CDR3 reads: CASSLQGVGTEAFF. The bases read TGCGCCAGCAGCTTACAGGGAGTTGGCACTGAAGCTTTCTTT.